This TCR beta chain was profiled in a study of CD8 T cells in Susac syndrome. Negative isolation yielded CD4+ and CD8+ T cells, and FACS enriched TEMRA cells. Germline V gene lookup returns CDR1 LNHDA and CDR2 SQIVND (reference sequence). CDR3 length: 15 amino acids. V lost 3 bases and J lost 0, with 12 bases in between. RNA, at roughly 0.5 to 1 ug, was reverse transcribed with random hexamers. Each CDR3 protein is one row after TCRdb ran MiXCR on the immunoSEQ multiplex PCR reads. The table includes some 200,000 distinct CDR3 sequences, less than 95% detected once. The TCR comes from a human donor in good health. The sequenced sample was CD4+ T cells from PBMCs. The genes are TRBV19 and TRBJ2-7, with D perhaps TRBD1 (5 bases). The CDR3 loop is CASSIVFDSSYEQYF. CDR3 DNA sequence: TGTGCCAGTAGTATTGTTTTCGACAGCTCCTACGAGCAGTACTTC. The full variable domain, with the rest looked up from reference TRBV19 and TRBJ2-7, is DGGITQSPKYLFRKEGQNVTLSCEQNLNHDAMYWYRQDPGQGLRLIYYSQIVNDFQKGDIAEGYSVSREKKESFPLTVTSAQKNPTAFYLCASSIVFDSSYEQYFGPGTRLTVT.